This paragraph reports one TCR beta chain. The antigen remains unidentified. Participants comprised healthy donors of bone marrow. This record belongs to a study of cytomegalovirus exposure and HLA in healthy donors. PCR primers comprised 60 Vbeta and 13 Jbeta primers. Repertoires were generated with immunoSEQ multiplex PCR, while TCRdb's copy carries only in-frame clones and drops some. The data contain 100,000 to 150,000 clones, around 80% of them singletons. The study's findings and limits: Presence/absence analyses rested on an assumption that sequencing depth was roughly uniform across donors.

The source of this sequence is a man between 25 and 39 years old in good health and CMV-seropositive. Sequenced input: PBMCs.

CDR3 bases: TGTGCCAGCAGCTTGGGTCCGGGGTTTGGAGAGACCCAGTACTTC. Protein product: CASSLGPGFGETQYF. The chain uses TRBV5-5 and TRBJ2-5; tentative D call: TRBD2 (5 bases). The CDR3 totals 15 residues. The germline V gene has CDR1 SGHKS and CDR2 YYEKEE (reference sequence). V was shortened by 0 bases and J by 4 bases, with 13 bases between the two germline ends.